This TCR beta chain appears in the sequencing data of a study of cytomegalovirus exposure and HLA in healthy donors. A multiplex PCR was run with 60 Vbeta primers and 13 Jbeta primers. Clones were read by immunoSEQ multiplex PCR, and TCRdb kept only the in-frame ones, dropping some. The table lists over 150,000 clones, around 80% of them singletons. This clone was seen once. Its antigen is currently unknown. Study results and limitations: Many donors shared some public TCRs, even though most TCR sequences were rare. Looking again later, the authors saw that most CMV-associated TCR beta chains seemed HLA-restricted. DRB1 had the most TCR associations and HLA-C the fewest, a later analysis found, with rates varying by HLA locus.

V trimming: 11 bases; J trimming: 0 bases; junction bases outside the gene matches: 6. CDR3 length equals 13 residues. Germline CDR1 and CDR2: SGHAT and FQNNGV. The origin of this receptor is a man between 18 and 35 years old in good health and CMV-seronegative. The chain recombines TRBV11-2 with TRBJ1-1, with 7 bases aligning to TRBD1. Sequenced input: PBMCs. The DNA of the CDR3 is TGTGCCTCCTCGGGACAGATGAACACTGAAGCTTTCTTT. This gives the protein CASSGQMNTEAFF.